This TCR beta chain was documented in a study of T cell responses to AZD1222 COVID-19 vaccine. Germline CDR1 is SNHLY and CDR2 is FYNNEI. V lost 8 bases to trimming and J lost 3 bases, with 7 bases between them. The CDR3 has 12 residues. The data were produced by immunoSEQ multiplex PCR, yet TCRdb's version contains in-frame clones alone and is incomplete. Of 160,000 or so clones listed, approximately 91% are singletons. Pooled samples include second doses given at about 4 or 12 weeks. On this clone: The antigen is undetermined.

General observations from the study: Donors were mostly white British, more females; clonal diversity possibly underestimated.

The specimen comprised peripheral blood, sampled 28 days after the second AZD1222 dose. The clonotype comes from an adult who received the AZD1222 COVID-19 vaccine. V usage is TRBV2 and J usage is TRBJ1-4, with D hard to call. In DNA, the CDR3 is TGTGCCAGCCAGCCTTCTAATGAAAAACTGTTTTTT. Protein sequence: CASQPSNEKLFF.